The entry that follows covers one T cell receptor beta chain sequence. Antigen: not known. The V end lost 2 bases, the J end lost 2 bases, and 12 bases lay between the germline ends. Germline loops: CDR1 GTSNPN, CDR2 SVGIG (reference sequence). The CDR3 has 14 amino acids. The sample comes from a study of cytomegalovirus exposure and HLA in healthy donors. Researchers ran the PCR with 60 Vbeta and 13 Jbeta primers. Method: immunoSEQ multiplex PCR; TCRdb's copy keeps in-frame clones and lacks some. The table lists approximately 220,000 clones, approximately 80% of them singletons, with roughly 0.71% in the top ten. Study results and caveats: Later analysis revealed greater clonal expansion in HLA-associated TCR beta chains than in equally common others. TCR beta chains numbering some 160 were designated cytomegalovirus-associated.

This sequence was found in a boy younger than 10 in good health and CMV-seronegative. The chain links TRBV30 to TRBJ2-5, with D maybe TRBD2 (5 bases). The sample taken for sequencing was PBMCs. CDR3 nucleotide sequence: TGTGCCTGGAGTTTAATGAGCGGTCAAGAGACCCAGTACTTC. The encoded protein is CAWSLMSGQETQYF.